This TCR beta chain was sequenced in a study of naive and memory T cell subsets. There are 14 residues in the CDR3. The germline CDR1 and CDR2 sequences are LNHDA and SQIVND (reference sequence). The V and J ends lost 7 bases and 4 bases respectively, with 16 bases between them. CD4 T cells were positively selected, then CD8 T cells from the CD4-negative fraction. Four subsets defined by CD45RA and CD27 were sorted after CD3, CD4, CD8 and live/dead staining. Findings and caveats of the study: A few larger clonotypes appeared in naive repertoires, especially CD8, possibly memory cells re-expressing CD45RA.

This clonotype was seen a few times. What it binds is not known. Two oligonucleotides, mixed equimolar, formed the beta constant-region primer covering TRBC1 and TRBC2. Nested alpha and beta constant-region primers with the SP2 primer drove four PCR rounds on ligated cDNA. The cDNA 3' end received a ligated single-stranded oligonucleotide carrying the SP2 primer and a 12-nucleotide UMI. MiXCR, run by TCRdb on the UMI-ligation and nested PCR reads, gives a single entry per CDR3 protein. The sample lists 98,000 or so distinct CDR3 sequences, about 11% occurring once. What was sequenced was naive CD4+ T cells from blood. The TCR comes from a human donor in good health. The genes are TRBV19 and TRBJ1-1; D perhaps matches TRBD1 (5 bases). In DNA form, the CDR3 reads TGTGCCAGTATCGACAGAGGGGTGACCACTGAAGCTTTCTTT. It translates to CASIDRGVTTEAFF.